This is a list of T cell receptor beta chains from one sample in a study of blood T cell repertoires in COVID-19. Profiled with immunoSEQ multiplex PCR; TCRdb holds only in-frame clones, not every one. In the table there are more than 200,000 clones, roughly 90% of which are singletons. The sequenced sample was peripheral blood. Receptor source: a man younger than 45 with active or convalescent COVID-19. CDR3s include the opening cysteine and the closing phenylalanine or tryptophan. A D gene is named only where the DNA matches it firmly. The size entry is marked missing in some rows and otherwise reads once, few, many or a size class.

d_gene	v_gene	abundance	len	j_gene	CDR3aa	CDR3nt
TRBD1	TRBV5-4	NA	14	TRBJ2-1	CASSTGTGLNEQFF	TGTGCCAGCAGCACCGGGACAGGGCTCAATGAGCAGTTCTTC
NA	TRBV10-3	NA	14	TRBJ2-5	CAISAWEYQETQYF	TGTGCCATCAGCGCCTGGGAGTACCAAGAGACCCAGTACTTC
TRBD2	TRBV2	NA	14	TRBJ2-3	CASGLAEFTDTQYF	TGTGCCAGCGGACTAGCGGAATTCACAGATACGCAGTATTTT
TRBD2	TRBV4-3	NA	16	TRBJ2-1	CASSQDTQRGGGWQFF	TGCGCCAGCAGCCAAGATACCCAGCGGGGGGGCGGCTGGCAGTTCTTC
TRBD1	TRBV6-5	NA	15	TRBJ2-1	CASSYTRQGANEQFF	TGTGCCAGCAGTTACACAAGACAGGGGGCGAATGAGCAGTTCTTC
NA	TRBV6-6	NA	16	TRBJ1-2	CASSSADRPTNYGYTF	TGTGCCAGCAGCTCCGCTGACAGGCCCACTAACTATGGCTACACCTTC
TRBD2	TRBV4-1	NA	15	TRBJ2-3	CASSQGSGDTDTQYF	TGCGCCAGCAGCCAAGGCAGCGGGGATACAGATACGCAGTATTTT
NA	TRBV11-2	once	15	TRBJ2-5	CASSSRWVGEETQYF	TGTGCCAGCAGCTCACGGTGGGTTGGAGAAGAGACCCAGTACTTC
TRBD1	TRBV6-1	NA	17	TRBJ2-7	CASSAKPGQAYAYEQYF	TGTGCCAGCAGTGCCAAACCGGGACAGGCGTACGCCTACGAGCAGTACTTC
TRBD2	TRBV10-1	NA	14	TRBJ2-7	CASRELALSYEQYF	TGCGCCAGCAGAGAACTAGCGCTATCCTACGAGCAGTACTTC
NA	TRBV29-1	NA	13	TRBJ2-2	CSVDQGFTGELFF	TGCAGCGTTGATCAGGGTTTCACCGGGGAGCTGTTTTTT
NA	TRBV27	NA	16	TRBJ1-2	CASSFRVGAVNYGYTF	TGTGCCAGCAGTTTCAGGGTAGGGGCAGTGAACTATGGCTACACCTTC
NA	TRBV5-6	NA	14	TRBJ2-7	CASSPPHRSYEQYF	TGTGCCAGCAGCCCCCCACACAGGTCCTACGAGCAGTACTTC
NA	TRBV6-1	NA	14	TRBJ1-6	CASSESRGMSPLHF	TGTGCCAGCAGTGAAAGCAGGGGAATGTCGCCCCTCCACTTT
NA	TRBV30	NA	13	TRBJ1-1	CAWSGGQNTEAFF	TGTGCCTGGAGTGGCGGACAGAACACTGAAGCTTTCTTT
NA	TRBV11-1	NA	14	TRBJ2-7	CASSFGAGTYEQYF	TGTGCCAGCAGCTTTGGCGCAGGTACCTACGAGCAGTACTTC
TRBD2	TRBV9	NA	15	TRBJ2-3	CASSGGTSATDTQYF	TGTGCCAGCAGCGGGGGGACTAGCGCTACAGATACGCAGTATTTT
NA	TRBV24-1	NA	14	TRBJ2-2	CATSERGNTGELFF	TGTGCCACCAGTGAGCGGGGGAACACCGGGGAGCTGTTTTTT
NA	TRBV7-8	NA	16	TRBJ1-1	CASSLGQANLNTEAFF	TGTGCCAGCAGCTTAGGGCAGGCAAACCTGAACACTGAAGCTTTCTTT
NA	TRBV24-1	NA	13	TRBJ1-2	CATQDGMGYGYTF	TGTGCCACCCAGGACGGGATGGGATATGGCTACACCTTC
NA	TRBV7-3	once	13	TRBJ2-5	CASSRDFQETQYF	TGTGCCAGCAGCCGGGACTTTCAAGAGACCCAGTACTTC
NA	TRBV5-8	NA	16	TRBJ1-5	CASSQEKGVLNQPQHF	TGTGCCAGCAGCCAGGAGAAGGGGGTTCTCAATCAGCCCCAGCATTTT
NA	TRBV7-9	NA	15	TRBJ2-7	CASSSTDGDSYEQYF	TGTGCCAGCAGCTCCACGGACGGGGACTCCTACGAGCAGTACTTC
NA	TRBV2	NA	15	TRBJ2-7	CASSERSGGTYEQYF	TGTGCCAGCAGTGAAAGGTCAGGTGGAACCTACGAGCAGTACTTC
NA	TRBV11-2	NA	14	TRBJ1-5	CASSLAGGNQPQHF	TGTGCCAGCAGCTTAGCAGGGGGCAATCAGCCCCAGCATTTT
TRBD1	TRBV6-5	NA	13	TRBJ1-2	CASNLEGARGYTF	TGTGCCAGCAACCTGGAGGGGGCTCGAGGCTACACCTTC
TRBD1	TRBV27	NA	14	TRBJ2-3	CASSLLDREDTQYF	TGTGCCAGCAGTTTATTGGACAGGGAAGATACGCAGTATTTT
NA	TRBV5-4	NA	13	TRBJ1-1	CASGRDSDTEAFF	TGTGCCAGCGGGAGGGACTCAGACACTGAAGCTTTCTTT
NA	TRBV27	once	13	TRBJ1-5	CASSRWGGEPQHF	TGTGCCAGCAGTAGATGGGGGGGTGAGCCCCAGCATTTT
NA	TRBV11-3	NA	13	TRBJ1-6	CASSRTANSPLHF	TGTGCCAGCAGTCGGACAGCGAATTCACCCCTCCACTTT
TRBD1	TRBV7-2	NA	17	TRBJ1-4	CASSLGSPGQHNEKLFF	TGTGCCAGCAGCCTGGGGAGTCCGGGACAGCATAATGAAAAACTGTTTTTT
TRBD2	TRBV5-1	NA	16	TRBJ2-7	CASSSPSGGPTYEQYF	TGCGCCAGCAGCTCACCTAGCGGGGGGCCAACCTACGAGCAGTACTTC
NA	TRBV30	NA	12	TRBJ2-7	CAWSRGGYEQYF	TGTGCCTGGAGTAGGGGGGGGTACGAGCAGTACTTC
NA	TRBV6-5	NA	15	TRBJ2-2	CASSDTGSHTGELFF	TGTGCCAGCAGCGACACGGGATCCCACACCGGGGAGCTGTTTTTT
TRBD2	TRBV29-1	NA	13	TRBJ2-7	CSVSTSGAYEQYF	TGCAGCGTGAGTACTAGCGGGGCCTACGAGCAGTACTTC
TRBD1	TRBV7-9	few	14	TRBJ1-1	CASTTSTGYTEAFF	TGTGCCAGCACCACTTCGACAGGGTACACTGAAGCTTTCTTT
TRBD1	TRBV7-8	NA	15	TRBJ1-1	CASTPRQGPNTEAFF	TGTGCCAGCACCCCACGACAGGGCCCGAACACTGAAGCTTTCTTT
NA	TRBV7-8	NA	13	TRBJ2-5	CASSLGGKETQYF	TGTGCCAGCAGCTTAGGTGGCAAAGAGACCCAGTACTTC
TRBD1	TRBV24-1	NA	14	TRBJ2-3	CATSDPGGSDTQYF	TGTGCCACCAGTGACCCAGGGGGCTCAGATACGCAGTATTTT
TRBD1	TRBV6-5	NA	16	TRBJ1-2	CASSYSKGQKGIGYTF	TGTGCCAGCAGTTACTCCAAGGGACAGAAGGGAATAGGCTACACCTTC
NA	TRBV5-1	NA	15	TRBJ1-3	CASSLDGGPGNTIYF	TGCGCCAGCAGCTTGGACGGGGGGCCTGGAAACACCATATATTTT
TRBD1	TRBV6-5	once	14	TRBJ1-1	CASRIGQGGTEAFF	TGTGCCAGCAGGATCGGACAGGGTGGCACTGAAGCTTTCTTT
NA	TRBV15	NA	16	TRBJ1-3	CATSRDRRGHGNTIYF	TGTGCCACCAGCAGAGATAGGAGGGGCCATGGAAACACCATATATTTT
TRBD1	TRBV6-1	NA	14	TRBJ2-7	CASSQWGQVYEQYF	TGTGCCAGCAGTCAATGGGGACAGGTTTACGAGCAGTACTTC
TRBD2	TRBV9	once	19	TRBJ2-2	CASRDGIGTSGENTGELFF	TGTGCCAGCAGGGACGGGATCGGGACTAGCGGGGAGAACACCGGGGAGCTGTTTTTT
NA	TRBV6-1	NA	16	TRBJ2-3	CASSGTLAIITDTQYF	TGTGCCAGCAGTGGCACCCTAGCGATCATCACAGATACGCAGTATTTT
NA	TRBV7-9	NA	12	TRBJ1-1	CASSFQETEAFF	TGTGCCAGCAGCTTTCAGGAAACTGAAGCTTTCTTT
NA	TRBV6-5	NA	14	TRBJ1-5	CASSPPGVYQPQHF	TGTGCCAGCAGTCCCCCGGGAGTCTATCAGCCCCAGCATTTT
NA	TRBV19	NA	14	TRBJ1-1	CASSIGQANTEAFF	TGTGCCAGTAGTATTGGTCAAGCCAACACTGAAGCTTTCTTT
NA	TRBV19	NA	16	TRBJ2-7	CASSMEWGGFLYEQYF	TGTGCCAGTAGTATGGAGTGGGGGGGCTTCCTATACGAGCAGTACTTC
NA	TRBV7-9	NA	15	TRBJ2-5	CASTLQGWKGETQYF	TGTGCCAGCACCTTACAGGGTTGGAAGGGGGAGACCCAGTACTTC
NA	TRBV6-5	NA	15	TRBJ2-7	CASRENSGASYEQYF	TGTGCCAGCAGGGAGAACTCTGGGGCTTCCTACGAGCAGTACTTC
TRBD2	TRBV3-1/TRBV3-2	NA	18	TRBJ2-1	CASRGEGAVAGSYNEQFF	TGTGCCAGCAGGGGGGAGGGAGCGGTAGCGGGCTCCTACAATGAGCAGTTCTTC
NA	TRBV7-9	NA	14	TRBJ2-7	CASSLSSRNYEQYF	TGTGCCAGCAGCTTAAGTTCCAGGAACTACGAGCAGTACTTC
NA	TRBV13	NA	16	TRBJ1-4	CASSAVRGDGNEKLFF	TGTGCCAGCAGCGCCGTTCGGGGGGATGGGAATGAAAAACTGTTTTTT
NA	TRBV5-1	NA	17	TRBJ2-6	CASSHWGSAVGANVLTF	TGCGCCAGCAGCCACTGGGGCAGCGCCGTCGGGGCCAACGTCCTGACTTTC
NA	TRBV29-1	NA	11	TRBJ1-2	CSAGYRDGYTF	TGCAGCGCGGGGTACAGGGACGGCTACACCTTC
NA	TRBV21-1	NA	16	TRBJ2-3	CASNPLTSVGVDTQYF	TGTGCCAGCAACCCACTGACTAGCGTAGGGGTAGATACGCAGTATTTT
NA	TRBV7-2	NA	14	TRBJ1-6	CASSSQARNSPLHF	TGTGCCAGCAGCTCACAGGCCCGAAATTCACCCCTCCACTTT